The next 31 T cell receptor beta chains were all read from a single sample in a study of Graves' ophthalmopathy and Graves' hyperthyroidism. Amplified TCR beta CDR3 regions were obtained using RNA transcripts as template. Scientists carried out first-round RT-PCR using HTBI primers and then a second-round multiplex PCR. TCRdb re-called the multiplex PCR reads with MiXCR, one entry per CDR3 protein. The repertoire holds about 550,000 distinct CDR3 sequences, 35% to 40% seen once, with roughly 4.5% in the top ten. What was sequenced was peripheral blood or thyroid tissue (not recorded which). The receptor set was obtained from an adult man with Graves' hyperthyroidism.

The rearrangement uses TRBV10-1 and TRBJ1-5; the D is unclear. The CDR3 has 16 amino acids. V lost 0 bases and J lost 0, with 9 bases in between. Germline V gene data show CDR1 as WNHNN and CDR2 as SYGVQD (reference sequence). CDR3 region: CASSESDRISNQPQHF. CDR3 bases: TGCGCCAGCAGTGAGTCCGATCGGATTAGCAATCAGCCCCAGCATTTT.

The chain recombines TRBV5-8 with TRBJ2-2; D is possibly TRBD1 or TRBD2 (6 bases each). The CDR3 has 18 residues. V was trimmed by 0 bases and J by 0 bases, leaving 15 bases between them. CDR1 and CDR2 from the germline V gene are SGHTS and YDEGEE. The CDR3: CASSLDGRWTANTGELFF. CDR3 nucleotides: TGTGCCAGCAGCTTGGATGGGAGGTGGACAGCGAACACCGGGGAGCTGTTTTTT. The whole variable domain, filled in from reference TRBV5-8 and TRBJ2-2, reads EAGVTQSPTHLIKTRGQQATLRCSPISGHTSVYWYQQALGLGLQFLLWYDEGEERNRGNFPPRFSGRQFPNYSSELNVNALELEDSALYLCASSLDGRWTANTGELFFGEGSRLTVL.

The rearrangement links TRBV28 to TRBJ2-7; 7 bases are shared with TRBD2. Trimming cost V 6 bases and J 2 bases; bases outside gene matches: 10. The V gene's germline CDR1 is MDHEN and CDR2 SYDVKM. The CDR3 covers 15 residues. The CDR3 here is CASRAGGTIPYEQYF. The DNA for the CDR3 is TGTGCCAGCAGGGCCGGGGGGACGATACCCTACGAGCAGTACTTC. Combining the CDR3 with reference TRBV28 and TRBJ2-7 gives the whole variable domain DVKVTQSSRYLVKRTGEKVFLECVQDMDHENMFWYRQDPGLGLRLIYFSYDVKMKEKGDIPEGYSVSREKKERFSLILESASTNQTSMYLCASRAGGTIPYEQYFGPGTRLTVT.

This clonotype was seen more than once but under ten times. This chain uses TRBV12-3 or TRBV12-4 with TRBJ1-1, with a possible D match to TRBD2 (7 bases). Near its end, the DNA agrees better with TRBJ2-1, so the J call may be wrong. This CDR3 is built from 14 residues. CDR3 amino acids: CASSLRGASNEQFF. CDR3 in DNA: TGTGCCAGCAGCCTCCGGGGGGCAAGCAATGAGCAGTTCTTC.

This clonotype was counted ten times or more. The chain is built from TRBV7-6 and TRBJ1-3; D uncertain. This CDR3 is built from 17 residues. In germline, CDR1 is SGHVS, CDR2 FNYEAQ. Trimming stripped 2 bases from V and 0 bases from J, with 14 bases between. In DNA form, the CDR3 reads TGTGCCAGCAGCTTACTAGGCCGGAACCGCTCTGGAAACACCATATATTTT. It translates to CASSLLGRNRSGNTIYF. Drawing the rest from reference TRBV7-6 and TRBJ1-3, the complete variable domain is GAGVSQSPRYKVTKRGQDVALRCDPISGHVSLYWYRQALGQGPEFLTYFNYEAQQDKSGLPNDRFSAERPEGSISTLTIQRTEQRDSAMYRCASSLLGRNRSGNTIYFGEGSWLTVV.

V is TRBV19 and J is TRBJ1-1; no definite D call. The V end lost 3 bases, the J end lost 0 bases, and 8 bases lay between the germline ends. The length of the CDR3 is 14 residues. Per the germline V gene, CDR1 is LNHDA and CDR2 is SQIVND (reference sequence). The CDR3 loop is CASSIPGVNTEAFF. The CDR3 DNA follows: TGTGCCAGTAGTATCCCCGGGGTGAACACTGAAGCTTTCTTT. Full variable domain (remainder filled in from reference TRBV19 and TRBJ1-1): DGGITQSPKYLFRKEGQNVTLSCEQNLNHDAMYWYRQDPGQGLRLIYYSQIVNDFQKGDIAEGYSVSREKKESFPLTVTSAQKNPTAFYLCASSIPGVNTEAFFGQGTRLTVV.

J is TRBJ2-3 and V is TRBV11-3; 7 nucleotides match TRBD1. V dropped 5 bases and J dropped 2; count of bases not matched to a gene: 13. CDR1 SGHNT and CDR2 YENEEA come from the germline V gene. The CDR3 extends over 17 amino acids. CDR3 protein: CASSPQPWTGATDTQYF. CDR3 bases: TGTGCCAGCAGCCCGCAACCCTGGACAGGAGCCACAGATACGCAGTATTTT.

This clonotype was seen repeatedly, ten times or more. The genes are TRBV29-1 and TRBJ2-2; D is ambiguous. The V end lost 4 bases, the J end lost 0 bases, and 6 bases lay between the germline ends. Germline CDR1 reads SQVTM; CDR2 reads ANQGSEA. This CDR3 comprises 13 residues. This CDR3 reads CSVGTPNTGELFF. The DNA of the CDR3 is TGCAGCGTTGGTACACCGAACACCGGGGAGCTGTTTTTT.

CDR3 nucleotides: TGTGCCAGCGTCTACATGAACACTGAAGCTTTCTTT. It is translated as CASVYMNTEAFF. The chain links TRBV2 to TRBJ1-1; D is uncertain. V was pared by 8 bases and J by 0 bases, with 7 bases between. Per germline, CDR1 SNHLY and CDR2 FYNNEI. CDR3 size: 12 residues.

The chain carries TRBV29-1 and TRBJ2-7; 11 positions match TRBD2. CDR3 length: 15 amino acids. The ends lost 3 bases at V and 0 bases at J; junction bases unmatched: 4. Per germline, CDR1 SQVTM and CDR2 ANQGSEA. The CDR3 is CSVDLAGGSSYEQYF. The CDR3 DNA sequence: TGCAGCGTTGATCTAGCGGGAGGATCCTCCTACGAGCAGTACTTC.

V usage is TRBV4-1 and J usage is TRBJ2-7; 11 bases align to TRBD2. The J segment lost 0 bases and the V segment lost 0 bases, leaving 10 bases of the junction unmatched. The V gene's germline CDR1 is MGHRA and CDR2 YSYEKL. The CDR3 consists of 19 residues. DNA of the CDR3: TGCGCCAGCAGCCAAGATATCCCCCTAGCGGGAGGATTCTCCTACGAGCAGTACTTC. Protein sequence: CASSQDIPLAGGFSYEQYF.

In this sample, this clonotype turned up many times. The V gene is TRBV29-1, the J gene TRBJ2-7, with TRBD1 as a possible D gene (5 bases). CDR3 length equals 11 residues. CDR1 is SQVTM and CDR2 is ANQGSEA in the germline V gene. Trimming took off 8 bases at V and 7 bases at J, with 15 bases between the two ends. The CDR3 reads CSSQDTGEQYF. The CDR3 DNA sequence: TGCAGCAGCCAGGACACCGGGGAGCAGTACTTC.

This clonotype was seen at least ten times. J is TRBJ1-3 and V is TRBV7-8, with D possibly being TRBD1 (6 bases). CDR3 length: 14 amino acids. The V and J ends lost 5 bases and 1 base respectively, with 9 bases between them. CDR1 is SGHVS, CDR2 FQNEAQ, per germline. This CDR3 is CASSQDRSGNTIYF. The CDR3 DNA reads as TGTGCCAGCAGCCAGGACAGATCTGGAAACACCATATATTTT.

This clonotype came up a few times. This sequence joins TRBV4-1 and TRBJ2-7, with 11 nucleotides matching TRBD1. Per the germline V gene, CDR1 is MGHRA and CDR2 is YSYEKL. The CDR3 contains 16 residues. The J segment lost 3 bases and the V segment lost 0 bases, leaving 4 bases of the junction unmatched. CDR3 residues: CASSQDGQGAVYEQYF. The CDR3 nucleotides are TGCGCCAGCAGCCAAGATGGACAGGGGGCTGTCTACGAGCAGTACTTC.

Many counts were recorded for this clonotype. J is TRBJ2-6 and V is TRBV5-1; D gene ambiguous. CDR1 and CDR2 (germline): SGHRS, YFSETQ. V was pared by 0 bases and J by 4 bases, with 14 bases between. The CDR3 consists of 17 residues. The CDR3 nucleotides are TGCGCCAGCAGCTTGGCGCCTCCGGGCAACGGGGCCAACGTCCTGACTTTC. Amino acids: CASSLAPPGNGANVLTF.

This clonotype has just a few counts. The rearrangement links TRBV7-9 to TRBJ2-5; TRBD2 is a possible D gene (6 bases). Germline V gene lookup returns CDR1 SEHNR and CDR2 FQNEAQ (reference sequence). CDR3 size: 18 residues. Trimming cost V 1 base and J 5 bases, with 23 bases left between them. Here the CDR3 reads CASSLDATGGGGVETQYF. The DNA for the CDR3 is TGTGCCAGCAGCTTAGATGCAACAGGCGGCGGAGGGGTGGAGACCCAGTACTTC.

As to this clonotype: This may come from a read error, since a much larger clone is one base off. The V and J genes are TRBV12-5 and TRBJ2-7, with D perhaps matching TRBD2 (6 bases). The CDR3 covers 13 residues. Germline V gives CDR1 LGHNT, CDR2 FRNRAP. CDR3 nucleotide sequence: TGTGTCAGCAGTCCCGGGGGAGATATCGAGCAGTACTTC. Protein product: CVSSPGGDIEQYF. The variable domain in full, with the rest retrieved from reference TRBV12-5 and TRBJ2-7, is DARVTQTPRHKVTEMGQEVTMRCQPILGHNTVFWYRQTMMQGLELLAYFRNRAPLDDSGMPKDRFSAEMPDATLATLKIQPSEPRDSAVYFCVSSPGGDIEQYFGPGTRLTVT.

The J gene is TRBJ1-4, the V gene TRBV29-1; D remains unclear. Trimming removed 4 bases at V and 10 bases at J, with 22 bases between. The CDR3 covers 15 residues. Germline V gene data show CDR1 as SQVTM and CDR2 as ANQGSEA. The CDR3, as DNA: TGCAGCGTTGCCCCGGGAGAAGGTTGGGAACGAAAACTGTTTTTT. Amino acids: CSVAPGEGWERKLFF.

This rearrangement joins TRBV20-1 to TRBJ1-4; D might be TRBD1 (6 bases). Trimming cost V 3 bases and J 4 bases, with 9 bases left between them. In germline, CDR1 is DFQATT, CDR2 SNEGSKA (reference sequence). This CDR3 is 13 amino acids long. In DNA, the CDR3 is TGCAGTGCTAGGGGGGGCCTTAATGAAAAACTGTTTTTT. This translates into CSARGGLNEKLFF.

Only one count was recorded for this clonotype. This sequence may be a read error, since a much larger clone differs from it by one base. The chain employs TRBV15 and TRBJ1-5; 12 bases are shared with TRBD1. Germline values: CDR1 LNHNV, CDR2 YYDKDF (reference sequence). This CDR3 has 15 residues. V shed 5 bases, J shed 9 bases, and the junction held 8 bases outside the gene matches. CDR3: CATSGDRGRHRPQHF. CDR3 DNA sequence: TGTGCCACCAGCGGGGACAGGGGGCGGCATCGGCCCCAGCATTTT.

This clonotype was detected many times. For the CDR3, the DNA is TGTGCCAGCAGCTTAAGTCCCGCGGGACATGGAAACACCATATATTTT. It encodes CASSLSPAGHGNTIYF. The chain is built from TRBV7-6 and TRBJ1-3; weak D call: TRBD1 (6 bases). Germline lookup yields CDR1 SGHVS and CDR2 FNYEAQ. The germline V and J ends were trimmed by 2 bases and 3 bases, with 14 bases remaining between them. This CDR3 is built from 16 residues.

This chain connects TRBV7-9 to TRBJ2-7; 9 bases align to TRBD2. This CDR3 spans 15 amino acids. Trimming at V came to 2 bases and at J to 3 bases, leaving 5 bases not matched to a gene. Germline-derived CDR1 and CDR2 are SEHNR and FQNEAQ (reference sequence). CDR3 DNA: TGTGCCAGCAGCTTAAAGGGCGGGGGGGACTACGAGCAGTACTTC. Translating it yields CASSLKGGGDYEQYF.

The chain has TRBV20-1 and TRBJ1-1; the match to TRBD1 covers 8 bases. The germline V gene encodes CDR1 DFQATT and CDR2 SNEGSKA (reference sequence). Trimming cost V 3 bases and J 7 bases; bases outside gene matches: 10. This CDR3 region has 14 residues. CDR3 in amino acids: CSARKMTGESEAFF. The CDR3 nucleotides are TGCAGTGCTAGGAAGATGACAGGGGAGAGTGAAGCTTTCTTT.

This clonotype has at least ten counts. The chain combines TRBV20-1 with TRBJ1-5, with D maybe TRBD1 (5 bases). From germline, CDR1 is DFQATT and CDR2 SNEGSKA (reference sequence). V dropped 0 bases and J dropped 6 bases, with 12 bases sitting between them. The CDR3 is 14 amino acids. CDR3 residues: CSARDSRGPQPQHF. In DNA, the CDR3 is TGCAGTGCTAGAGATTCGAGGGGTCCTCAGCCCCAGCATTTT.

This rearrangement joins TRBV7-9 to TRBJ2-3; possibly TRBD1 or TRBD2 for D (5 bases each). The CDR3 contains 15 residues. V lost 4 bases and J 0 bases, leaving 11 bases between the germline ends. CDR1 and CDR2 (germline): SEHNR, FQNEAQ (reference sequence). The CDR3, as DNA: TGTGCCAGCAGCTCAACTCGGGACAGCACAGATACGCAGTATTTT. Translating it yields CASSSTRDSTDTQYF.

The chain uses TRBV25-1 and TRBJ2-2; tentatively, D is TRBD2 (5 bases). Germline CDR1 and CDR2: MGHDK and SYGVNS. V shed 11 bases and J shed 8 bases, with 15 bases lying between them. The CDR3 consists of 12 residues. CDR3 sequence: CARLTSGGELFF. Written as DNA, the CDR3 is TGTGCCCGCCTGACGAGCGGAGGGGAGCTGTTTTTT. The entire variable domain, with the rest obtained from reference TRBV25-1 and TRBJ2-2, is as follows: EADIYQTPRYLVIGTGKKITLECSQTMGHDKMYWYQQDPGMELHLIHYSYGVNSTEKGDLSSESTVSRIRTEHFPLTLESARPSHTSQYLCARLTSGGELFFGEGSRLTVL.

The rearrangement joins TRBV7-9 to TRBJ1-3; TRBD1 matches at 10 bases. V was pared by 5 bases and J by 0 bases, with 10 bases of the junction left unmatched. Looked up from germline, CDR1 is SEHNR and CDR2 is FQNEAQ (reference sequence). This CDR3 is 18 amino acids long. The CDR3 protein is CASSQGTGVTYSGNTIYF. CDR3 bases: TGTGCCAGCAGCCAGGGGACAGGGGTCACCTACTCTGGAAACACCATATATTTT.

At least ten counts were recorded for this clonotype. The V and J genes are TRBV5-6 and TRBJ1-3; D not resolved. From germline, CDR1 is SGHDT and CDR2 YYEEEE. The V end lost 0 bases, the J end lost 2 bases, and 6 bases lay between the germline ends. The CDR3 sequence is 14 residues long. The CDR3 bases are TGTGCCAGCAGCTTGGAAGCGACTGGAAACACCATATATTTT. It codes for CASSLEATGNTIYF.

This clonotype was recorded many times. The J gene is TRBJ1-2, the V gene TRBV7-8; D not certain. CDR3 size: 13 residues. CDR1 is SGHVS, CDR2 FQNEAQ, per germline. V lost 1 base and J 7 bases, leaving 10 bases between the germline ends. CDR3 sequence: CASSLVVESGYTF. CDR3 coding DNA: TGTGCCAGCAGCTTAGTTGTTGAGAGTGGCTACACCTTC.

CDR3 coding DNA: TGCGCCAGCAGTGATGGGACTAGCGGGAGACGGGACGAGACCCAGTACTTC. Protein product: CASSDGTSGRRDETQYF. This chain links TRBV10-2 with TRBJ2-5, with 14 positions matching TRBD2. This CDR3 spans 17 amino acids. V dropped 3 bases and J dropped 5; count of bases not matched to a gene: 8. Germline V gene data show CDR1 as WSHSY and CDR2 as SAAADI.

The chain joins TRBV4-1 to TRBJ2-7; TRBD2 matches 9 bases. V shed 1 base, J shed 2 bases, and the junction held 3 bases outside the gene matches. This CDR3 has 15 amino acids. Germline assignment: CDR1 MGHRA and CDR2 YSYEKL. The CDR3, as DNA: TGCGCCAGCAGCCAAGCTAGCGGGGTTCCCTACGAGCAGTACTTC. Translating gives CASSQASGVPYEQYF.